The 11 T cell receptor beta chains listed next were all sequenced from one sample in a study of T-cell reconstitution after alpha-beta-depleted transplantation in children. The TCRbeta library was prepared with unique molecular identifiers. TCRdb processed the PCR reads anew with MiXCR; each CDR3 protein has one entry. The sample records around 200,000 distinct CDR3 sequences, roughly 15% being singletons. The sample here was PBMCs, mostly from graft donor cells, taken 360 days after TCRalphabeta/CD19-depleted stem cell transplant. The receptors stem from a male patient between 2 and 9 years old who had a stem cell transplant for acute lymphoblastic leukemia, so the T cells may come from the graft donor.

The V and J genes are TRBV28 and TRBJ1-1; D uncertain. The ends were cut back, 10 bases at V and 3 bases at J, with 9 bases in the middle. The germline V gene has CDR1 MDHEN and CDR2 SYDVKM. The CDR3 contains 11 residues. CDR3 residues: CAISKDTEAFF. The CDR3 coding sequence is TGTGCCATCTCGAAGGACACTGAAGCTTTCTTT.

In this sample, this clonotype turned up a few times. The chain carries TRBV6-5 and TRBJ1-6, with D tentatively TRBD1 (5 bases). The length of the CDR3 is 14 residues. The germline gives CDR1 MNHEY, CDR2 SVGAGI. The ends were cut back, 2 bases at V and 5 bases at J, with 7 bases in the middle. CDR3 nucleotide sequence: TGTGCCAGCAGTTACAGGGGAAATAATTCACCCCTCCACTTT. Translated, it gives CASSYRGNNSPLHF.

This clonotype was picked up one time. V and J are TRBV5-2 and TRBJ1-1. TRBV5-2 has pseudogene status. The CDR3 has 12 amino acids. The CDR3 loop reads CASDRAFEGAFF. The DNA of the CDR3 is TGTGCCAGCGACAGAGCTTTTGAGGGAGCTTTCTTT.

The chain recombines TRBV25-1 with TRBJ2-6; 8 bases match TRBD1. Germline V lookup: CDR1 MGHDK, CDR2 SYGVNS. The CDR3 has 18 residues. J lost 1 base, V lost 0 bases, and 5 bases had no gene match. The CDR3 DNA reads as TGTGCCAGCAGTGAATACCAGGACAGGGTGTCTGGGGCCAACGTCCTGACTTTC. Translating gives CASSEYQDRVSGANVLTF. Using reference TRBV25-1 and TRBJ2-6 for the parts outside the CDR3, the full variable domain is EADIYQTPRYLVIGTGKKITLECSQTMGHDKMYWYQQDPGMELHLIHYSYGVNSTEKGDLSSESTVSRIRTEHFPLTLESARPSHTSQYLCASSEYQDRVSGANVLTFGAGSRLTVL.

This clonotype was seen at least ten times. V usage is TRBV29-1 and J usage is TRBJ2-1; D might be TRBD2 (7 bases). The germline V and J ends were trimmed by 1 base and 3 bases, with 10 bases remaining between them. The germline CDR1 and CDR2 sequences are SQVTM and ANQGSEA. The CDR3 contains 14 residues. The CDR3 loop reads CSVEGEGVYNEQFF. The DNA of the CDR3 is TGCAGCGTTGAAGGGGAGGGGGTCTACAATGAGCAGTTCTTC.

The chain has TRBV6-2 or TRBV6-3 and TRBJ2-3; 11 bases agree with TRBD2. The CDR3 totals 15 residues. CDR1 and CDR2 from the germline V gene are MNHEY and SVGEGT. Unmatched junction bases numbered 3, after V lost 2 bases and J lost 5 bases. CDR3 coding DNA: TGTGCCAGCAGTTACGCCGGGACTAGCGGAGATACGCAGTATTTT. Protein product: CASSYAGTSGDTQYF.

The J gene is TRBJ2-7, the V gene TRBV6-2 or TRBV6-3, with a tentative D call TRBD2 (5 bases). Between the trimmed V and J ends, which lost 8 bases and 4 bases, there was a span of 21 bases. The germline CDR1 and CDR2 sequences are MNHEY and SVGEGT. The CDR3 loop spans 15 amino acids. The CDR3 coding sequence is TGTGCCAGCTGTCCTGCGAGGACTCCTATTTACGAGCAGTACTTC. Translating it yields CASCPARTPIYEQYF.

This clonotype has at least ten counts. J is TRBJ2-3 and V is TRBV20-1; tentative D call: TRBD2 (5 bases). Between the trimmed V and J ends, which lost 0 bases and 3 bases, there was a span of 16 bases. From germline, CDR1 is DFQATT and CDR2 SNEGSKA (reference sequence). The CDR3 loop spans 16 amino acids. CDR3 region: CSARDEVAGGTDTQYF. The DNA for the CDR3 is TGCAGTGCTAGAGATGAAGTAGCCGGCGGGACAGATACGCAGTATTTT.

The chain employs TRBV29-1 and TRBJ1-4; D is possibly TRBD1 (6 bases). V was shortened by 5 bases and J by 4 bases, with 14 bases between the two germline ends. Germline values: CDR1 SQVTM, CDR2 ANQGSEA. The CDR3 is 14 residues long. CDR3 protein: CSVSTRGSNEKLFF. The CDR3 DNA is TGCAGCGTTTCAACCAGGGGAAGTAATGAAAAACTGTTTTTT. The variable domain in full, with the rest retrieved from reference TRBV29-1 and TRBJ1-4, is SAVISQKPSRDICQRGTSLTIQCQVDSQVTMMFWYRQQPGQSLTLIATANQGSEATYESGFVIDKFPISRPNLTFSTLTVSNMSPEDSSIYLCSVSTRGSNEKLFFGSGTQLSVL.

This clonotype was counted a few times. V and J are TRBV6-2 or TRBV6-3 and TRBJ2-7; D uncertain. This CDR3 spans 13 amino acids. Germline V gene sequence: CDR1 MNHEY, CDR2 SVGEGT. With 2 bases removed from V and 3 bases from J, the gap between germline ends came to 8 bases. The CDR3 DNA is TGTGCCAGCAGTTACGGGCATTTCTACGAGCAGTACTTC. As protein: CASSYGHFYEQYF.

This clonotype was observed a handful of times. The chain recombines TRBV12-3 or TRBV12-4 with TRBJ1-5; 7 bases align to TRBD1. V gave up 6 bases and J gave up 6 bases; unmatched junction bases: 8. The CDR3 is made up of 14 amino acids. CDR3 DNA sequence: TGTGCCAGCAGCCACAGGGGTCAGGGTCAGCCCCAGCATTTT. Its translation: CASSHRGQGQPQHF.